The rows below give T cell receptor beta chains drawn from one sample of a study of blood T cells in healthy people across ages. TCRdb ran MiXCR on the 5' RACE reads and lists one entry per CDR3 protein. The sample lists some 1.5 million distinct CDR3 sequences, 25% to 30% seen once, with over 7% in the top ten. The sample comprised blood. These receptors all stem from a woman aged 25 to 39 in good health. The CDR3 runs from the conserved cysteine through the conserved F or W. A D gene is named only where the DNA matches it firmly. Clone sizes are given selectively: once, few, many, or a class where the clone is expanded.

CDR3 DNA: TGTGCCAGCAGTCCTGTGGGGGGCTTAGCTAGTGGGGCCAACGTCCTGACTTTC; CDR3 protein: CASSPVGGLASGANVLTF; clone size: few; V gene: TRBV6-1; D gene: NA; J gene: TRBJ2-6
CDR3 DNA: TGTGCCACTTTGCCGGGTAGCGGAAGTTACAATGAGCAGTTCTTC; CDR3 protein: CATLPGSGSYNEQFF; clone size: few; V gene: TRBV15; D gene: NA; J gene: TRBJ2-1
CDR3 DNA: TGCAGTGCCACAAGCGGGGGGTCCCCCTACAATGAGCAGTTCTTC; CDR3 protein: CSATSGGSPYNEQFF; clone size: NA; V gene: TRBV20-1; D gene: TRBD2; J gene: TRBJ2-1
CDR3 DNA: TGTGCCAGCAGGATAGTAGTGGCAGGGCCAAAGAACACTGAAGCTTTCTTT; CDR3 protein: CASRIVVAGPKNTEAFF; clone size: NA; V gene: TRBV7-3; D gene: NA; J gene: TRBJ1-1
CDR3 DNA: NA; CDR3 protein: CASSQTGDTQYFGYTF; clone size: NA; V gene: TRBV6-5; D gene: NA; J gene: TRBJ1-2
CDR3 DNA: TGCAGCGTTGTCCGAACGGCGAGCTCCTACGAGCAGTACTTC; CDR3 protein: CSVVRTASSYEQYF; clone size: many; V gene: TRBV29-1; D gene: NA; J gene: TRBJ2-7
CDR3 DNA: TGCAGTCCTACTGACCCGACAGGGAACACTGAAGCTTTCTTT; CDR3 protein: CSPTDPTGNTEAFF; clone size: few; V gene: TRBV20-1; D gene: NA; J gene: TRBJ1-1
CDR3 DNA: TGTGCCATCAGTGAGTCGTCGCAGAGGATGGAGACCCAGTACTTC; CDR3 protein: CAISESSQRMETQYF; clone size: few; V gene: TRBV10-3; D gene: NA; J gene: TRBJ2-5
CDR3 DNA: TGTGCCAGCAGCGGACTAGTTCAAAACATTCAGTACTTC; CDR3 protein: CASSGLVQNIQYF; clone size: NA; V gene: TRBV11-2; D gene: TRBD2; J gene: TRBJ2-4
CDR3 DNA: TGTGCCAGCAGCTTGCGGGGGGGCCAAGATACGCGGTATTTT; CDR3 protein: CASSLRGGQDTRYF; clone size: NA; V gene: TRBV7-9; D gene: TRBD2; J gene: TRBJ2-3
CDR3 DNA: TGCGCCTGTAAAAACGGGGGGACCACTCGTAATGAGCAGTTCTTC; CDR3 protein: CACKNGGTTRNEQFF; clone size: NA; V gene: TRBV5-1; D gene: TRBD2; J gene: TRBJ2-1
CDR3 DNA: TGTGCCAGCAGTACCACAGTAGGACAGGGAGCAGATACGCAGTATTTT; CDR3 protein: CASSTTVGQGADTQYF; clone size: few; V gene: TRBV27; D gene: TRBD1; J gene: TRBJ2-3
CDR3 DNA: TGCAGTGCTAGAGATCCCGGCGGGGGTGTCGGGGCGGAGACCCAGTACTTC; CDR3 protein: CSARDPGGGVGAETQYF; clone size: few; V gene: TRBV20-1; D gene: TRBD2; J gene: TRBJ2-5
CDR3 DNA: TGTGCCAGCAGCTTAGGGGCAGGGAGGGGTCAAGCTTTCTTT; CDR3 protein: CASSLGAGRGQAFF; clone size: few; V gene: TRBV7-2; D gene: NA; J gene: TRBJ1-1
CDR3 DNA: TGTGCCAGCAGCTTGTCGACTAGCGGGGGGTCTCCTTTAAGCTCCTACAATGAGCAGTTCTTC; CDR3 protein: CASSLSTSGGSPLSSYNEQFF; clone size: NA; V gene: TRBV5-6; D gene: TRBD2; J gene: TRBJ2-1
CDR3 DNA: TGTACCAGCAGCCCCAGGGCGGGGGGGCCCCACGAGCAGTACTTC; CDR3 protein: CTSSPRAGGPHEQYF; clone size: NA; V gene: TRBV7-2; D gene: TRBD2; J gene: TRBJ2-7
CDR3 DNA: TGCGCCAGCAGCCAAGTTCCCCCAGAGAAAGATACGCAGTATTTT; CDR3 protein: CASSQVPPEKDTQYF; clone size: NA; V gene: TRBV4-1; D gene: NA; J gene: TRBJ2-3
CDR3 DNA: TGTGCCAGCAGCCGTGGAAAGGTAGCCTACAAGCAGTACTTC; CDR3 protein: CASSRGKVAYKQYF; clone size: NA; V gene: TRBV14; D gene: NA; J gene: TRBJ2-7
CDR3 DNA: TGCGCCAGCAGCTTCTCGGATCCAACTAATGAAAAACTGTTTTTT; CDR3 protein: CASSFSDPTNEKLFF; clone size: few; V gene: TRBV5-1; D gene: NA; J gene: TRBJ1-4
CDR3 DNA: TGTGCCGGCAGCTTAGGATTGGCCAGACAAGAGACCCAGTACTTC; CDR3 protein: CAGSLGLARQETQYF; clone size: few; V gene: TRBV11-2; D gene: NA; J gene: TRBJ2-5
CDR3 DNA: TGTGCCAGCAGCCAAGACCGAGGGACGACGGTTTCCTACAAGCAGTACTTC; CDR3 protein: CASSQDRGTTVSYKQYF; clone size: NA; V gene: TRBV14; D gene: NA; J gene: TRBJ2-5
CDR3 DNA: TGCAGTGTACCGGGATCTTCGGACTATGGCTACACCTTC; CDR3 protein: CSVPGSSDYGYTF; clone size: few; V gene: TRBV20-1; D gene: NA; J gene: TRBJ1-2
CDR3 DNA: TGTGCCAGCAGTCATACAGGGGGCGCAGATACGCAGTATTTT; CDR3 protein: CASSHTGGADTQYF; clone size: NA; V gene: TRBV3-1; D gene: TRBD1; J gene: TRBJ2-3
CDR3 DNA: TGCAGCGTTGTCAGCACGGGCCAAGAGACCCAGTACTTC; CDR3 protein: CSVVSTGQETQYF; clone size: NA; V gene: TRBV29-1; D gene: NA; J gene: TRBJ2-5
CDR3 DNA: TGTGCCAGCCGTACTGCGGGGGCCGGCACAGATACGCAGTATTTT; CDR3 protein: CASRTAGAGTDTQYF; clone size: NA; V gene: TRBV28; D gene: NA; J gene: TRBJ2-3
CDR3 DNA: TGTGCCAGCTCAGCGACAGGGGTGGATGAGCAGTTCTTC; CDR3 protein: CASSATGVDEQFF; clone size: few; V gene: TRBV7-2; D gene: TRBD1; J gene: TRBJ2-1
CDR3 DNA: TGTGCCAGCAGCCAACGGACGGGACAGGGAGCACCGGAGGAGCAGTACTTC; CDR3 protein: CASSQRTGQGAPEEQYF; clone size: NA; V gene: TRBV4-2; D gene: TRBD1; J gene: TRBJ2-7
CDR3 DNA: TGTGCCAGCATGGATACAGCCCGCGGAGGGGCCAACGTCCTGACTTTC; CDR3 protein: CASMDTARGGANVLTF; clone size: NA; V gene: TRBV6-1; D gene: NA; J gene: TRBJ2-6
CDR3 DNA: TGCGCCAGCAGCTTGGTCCCGAATCAGCCCCAGCATTTT; CDR3 protein: CASSLVPNQPQHF; clone size: many; V gene: TRBV5-1; D gene: NA; J gene: TRBJ1-5
CDR3 DNA: TGCGCCAGCAGGAAAGACAGTAATCGTGGCGAGCAGTACTTC; CDR3 protein: CASRKDSNRGEQYF; clone size: many; V gene: TRBV5-1; D gene: NA; J gene: TRBJ2-7
CDR3 DNA: TGCAGTGCTAGAGATTTCGCGGCGGTGCCCCCCCAGGGAACCCAGTACTTC; CDR3 protein: CSARDFAAVPPQGTQYF; clone size: NA; V gene: TRBV20-1; D gene: NA; J gene: TRBJ2-5
CDR3 DNA: TGTGCCAGCAGTCGTCCAAGTTGGGGACAGGGGGACGGCTACACCTTC; CDR3 protein: CASSRPSWGQGDGYTF; clone size: NA; V gene: TRBV6-2/TRBV6-3; D gene: TRBD1; J gene: TRBJ1-2
CDR3 DNA: TGTGCCAGCAGCCCGTCCCTCAACACCGAGCAGTTCTTC; CDR3 protein: CASSPSLNTEQFF; clone size: NA; V gene: TRBV11-2; D gene: NA; J gene: TRBJ2-1
CDR3 DNA: TGCGCCAGCAGTCCGACAACCTATGGCTACACCTTC; CDR3 protein: CASSPTTYGYTF; clone size: NA; V gene: TRBV5-1; D gene: NA; J gene: TRBJ1-2
CDR3 DNA: TGTGCCAGCAGGCGGAGCGGGGGGAAGTACGAGCAGTACTTC; CDR3 protein: CASRRSGGKYEQYF; clone size: few; V gene: TRBV27; D gene: TRBD2; J gene: TRBJ2-7
CDR3 DNA: TGCAGTGCCAGACGGGCGGGCTACGAGCAGTACTTC; CDR3 protein: CSARRAGYEQYF; clone size: many; V gene: TRBV20-1; D gene: NA; J gene: TRBJ2-7
CDR3 DNA: TGTGCCAGTAGTATAGATCTGAGCACAGGGGGGCACATTCAGTACTTC; CDR3 protein: CASSIDLSTGGHIQYF; clone size: NA; V gene: TRBV19; D gene: TRBD1; J gene: TRBJ2-4
CDR3 DNA: TGCGCCAGCAGCTTGAGTCCAGCTAACACAGATACGCAGTATTTT; CDR3 protein: CASSLSPANTDTQYF; clone size: few; V gene: TRBV5-1; D gene: NA; J gene: TRBJ2-3
CDR3 DNA: TGTGCCACGAACCGGGACAGGGGCGCTGAAGCTTTCTTT; CDR3 protein: CATNRDRGAEAFF; clone size: NA; V gene: TRBV6-5; D gene: TRBD1; J gene: TRBJ1-1
CDR3 DNA: TGTGCCAGCAGTACCCGGAGGGGAGCTAACAATCAGCCCCAGCATTTT; CDR3 protein: CASSTRRGANNQPQHF; clone size: few; V gene: TRBV6-1; D gene: NA; J gene: TRBJ1-5
CDR3 DNA: TGTGCCAGCAGCAAGACAGGGGAGATAGCAGATACGCAGTATTTT; CDR3 protein: CASSKTGEIADTQYF; clone size: NA; V gene: TRBV27; D gene: TRBD1; J gene: TRBJ2-3
CDR3 DNA: TGTGCCTGGAGGACTAGCGGGGGGCCAAAATCCAAAAACATTCAGTACTTC; CDR3 protein: CAWRTSGGPKSKNIQYF; clone size: many; V gene: TRBV30; D gene: TRBD2; J gene: TRBJ2-4
CDR3 DNA: TGCGCCAGCAGCCGCGGCCCCTCCTCCCCGAGCAGGGGCCCCTCTGTTCAGTACTTC; CDR3 protein: CASSRGPSSPSRGPSVQYF; clone size: many; V gene: TRBV4-1; D gene: NA; J gene: TRBJ2-4
CDR3 DNA: TGTGCCATCAGTGAGAAGAAGAGGGGGCTTGACGAGCAGTACTTC; CDR3 protein: CAISEKKRGLDEQYF; clone size: many; V gene: TRBV10-3; D gene: TRBD1; J gene: TRBJ2-7
CDR3 DNA: TGTGCCAGCAGCTTAGACTGGCTAGCGGAGACTCAATACTTC; CDR3 protein: CASSLDWLAETQYF; clone size: few; V gene: TRBV7-2; D gene: TRBD2; J gene: TRBJ2-5
CDR3 DNA: TGTGCCACCAGTGATTTGGTTAATACAGGACCCCTCTCCTACGAGCAGTACTTC; CDR3 protein: CATSDLVNTGPLSYEQYF; clone size: NA; V gene: TRBV24-1; D gene: NA; J gene: TRBJ2-7